This entry lists 32 T cell receptor beta chains sequenced from one sample in a study of shared clonotypes between healthy human individuals. Data came from immunoSEQ multiplex PCR; TCRdb stores just in-frame clones and leaves some out. The sample has about 1.5 million clones, over 95% seen once. The material sequenced was naive CD4+ T cells sorted from blood. Subset denoted: CD45RA+ positively selected. These receptors came from a man aged 30 to 39 in good health.

This rearrangement joins TRBV4-3 to TRBJ2-1; tentative D call: TRBD2 (5 bases). This CDR3 comprises 15 residues. V was cut by 0 bases and J by 0 bases, with 6 bases left in between. Germline-derived CDR1 and CDR2 are LGHNA and YSLEER. The CDR3 coding sequence is TGCGCCAGCAGCCAAGATGGGAGCTCCTACAATGAGCAGTTCTTC. Its translation: CASSQDGSSYNEQFF.

This chain uses TRBV20-1 with TRBJ2-1; D is perhaps TRBD2 (6 bases). Germline CDR1 and CDR2: DFQATT and SNEGSKA (reference sequence). V lost 5 bases and J lost 10, with 12 bases in between. This CDR3 is 11 amino acids long. CDR3 bases: TGCAGTGCTCCCAGACTAGAAGAGCAGTTCTTC. Translated, it gives CSAPRLEEQFF.

The genes are TRBV18 and TRBJ2-1; the D gene is possibly TRBD1 (6 bases). The CDR3 is 16 residues long. Germline CDR1 and CDR2: KGHSH and LQKENI. V was cut by 3 bases and J by 0 bases, with 12 bases left in between. The CDR3 coding sequence is TGTGCCAGCTCACCGAACAGGGCTAGCTCCTACAATGAGCAGTTCTTC. It is translated as CASSPNRASSYNEQFF.

The CDR3 reads CASSVEGRFEQYF. For the CDR3, the DNA is TGTGCCAGCAGCGTAGAAGGGAGGTTCGAGCAGTACTTC. The J gene is TRBJ2-7, the V gene TRBV9, with D possibly TRBD2 on 6 matching bases. V lost 0 bases to trimming and J lost 6 bases, with 10 bases between them. CDR3 length: 13 residues. Germline V gives CDR1 SGDLS, CDR2 YYNGEE.

The chain recombines TRBV9 with TRBJ1-1; D ambiguous. Trimming took off 0 bases at V and 5 bases at J, with 14 bases between the two ends. The CDR3 runs to 15 residues. Germline V gene lookup returns CDR1 SGDLS and CDR2 YYNGEE. CDR3 coding DNA: TGTGCCAGCAGCGTAGGTGCACAAGGGCATACTGAAGCTTTCTTT. This translates into CASSVGAQGHTEAFF.

The genes are TRBV5-1 and TRBJ2-3, with D perhaps TRBD1 (5 bases). The ends were cut back, 0 bases at V and 3 bases at J, with 11 bases in the middle. The length of the CDR3 is 15 residues. CDR1 and CDR2 from the germline V gene are SGHRS and YFSETQ. CDR3 nucleotide sequence: TGCGCCAGCAGCTTGGCGGACACGGTTACAGATACGCAGTATTTT. Translation gives CASSLADTVTDTQYF.

The chain is built from TRBV19 and TRBJ1-2, with TRBD1 matching over 11 bases. The junction had 7 bases not matched to a gene; V was cut back by 4 bases and J by 3 bases. Germline assignment: CDR1 LNHDA and CDR2 SQIVND (reference sequence). The CDR3 covers 16 residues. The CDR3 here is CASSNPGQGADYGYTF. The CDR3 DNA reads TGTGCCAGTAGTAACCCCGGACAGGGGGCGGACTATGGCTACACCTTC.

J is TRBJ2-3 and V is TRBV11-2; 9 bases align to TRBD1. CDR3 length equals 13 residues. Germline trimming cut 4 bases from V and 8 bases from J; bases unmatched to any gene: 4. Germline V gene lookup returns CDR1 SGHAT and CDR2 FQNNGV. CDR3 DNA sequence: TGTGCCAGCAGCTCGGACAGGGGAGGTACGCAGTATTTT. It encodes CASSSDRGGTQYF.

This clone has just one count. The gene calls are TRBV9 and TRBJ2-5; TRBD2 matches at 10 bases. Germline values: CDR1 SGDLS, CDR2 YYNGEE. The CDR3 sequence is 18 residues long. V shed 3 bases, J shed 2 bases, and the junction held 13 bases outside the gene matches. CDR3 residues: CASSGNRGELAGQETQYF. The CDR3 DNA reads TGTGCCAGCAGCGGTAATAGAGGGGAACTAGCGGGGCAAGAGACCCAGTACTTC.

This rearrangement joins TRBV13 to TRBJ2-4; possible D gene TRBD2, 5 bases. Germline V gives CDR1 PRHDT, CDR2 FYEKMQ (reference sequence). Trimming pared 8 bases from V and 1 base from J, leaving 12 bases between. The CDR3 runs 14 residues. Here the CDR3 reads CASRGAGAKNIQYF. The CDR3 region has the DNA TGTGCCAGCCGAGGCGCGGGTGCCAAAAACATTCAGTACTTC.

The chain carries TRBV29-1 and TRBJ2-1; 8 bases are a match to TRBD2. CDR3 length equals 15 residues. V lost 8 bases to trimming and J lost 0 bases; unmatched junction nucleotides: 9. Germline lookup yields CDR1 SQVTM and CDR2 ANQGSEA. The CDR3 DNA reads as TGCAGCAACCGGGGGGGTTATTCCTCCTACAATGAGCAGTTCTTC. It translates to CSNRGGYSSYNEQFF.

Only one count was recorded for this clone. DNA of the CDR3: TGTGCCAGCAGCTTAGTAGGGACCGACACAGATACGCAGTATTTT. This codes for CASSLVGTDTDTQYF. The V and J genes are TRBV7-6 and TRBJ2-3; either TRBD1 or TRBD2 may supply D (5 bases each). V was pared by 1 base and J by 2 bases, with 10 bases between. CDR1 is SGHVS and CDR2 is FNYEAQ in the germline V gene. This CDR3 contains 15 residues.

This clone was seen only once. This sequence joins TRBV5-1 and TRBJ2-3; D unresolved. The CDR3 covers 15 residues. Germline loops: CDR1 SGHRS, CDR2 YFSETQ. V was cut by 1 base and J by 2 bases, with 11 bases left in between. CDR3: CASSLLNPHTDTQYF. The CDR3 coding sequence is TGCGCCAGCAGCTTGTTAAACCCGCACACAGATACGCAGTATTTT.

The CDR3 DNA reads as TGTGCCAGCAGGTACAGGGGGCGGGGTGCAGATACGCAGTATTTT. This gives the protein CASRYRGRGADTQYF. The chain links TRBV2 to TRBJ2-3; 9 nucleotides line up with TRBD1. Trimming at V came to 6 bases and at J to 4 bases, leaving 8 bases not matched to a gene. Germline values: CDR1 SNHLY, CDR2 FYNNEI. The CDR3 contains 15 residues.

The chain combines TRBV18 with TRBJ2-7, with no clear D. Trimming stripped 2 bases from V and 0 bases from J, with 11 bases between. Germline-derived CDR1 and CDR2 are KGHSH and LQKENI. The CDR3 has 15 amino acids. The CDR3 reads CASSPWAGSSYEQYF. For the CDR3, the DNA is TGTGCCAGCTCACCATGGGCAGGAAGCTCCTACGAGCAGTACTTC. Full variable domain (missing parts from reference TRBV18 and TRBJ2-7): NAGVMQNPRHLVRRRGQEARLRCSPMKGHSHVYWYRQLPEEGLKFMVYLQKENIIDESGMPKERFSAEFPKEGPSILRIQQVVRGDSAAYFCASSPWAGSSYEQYFGPGTRLTVT.

CDR3: CASSGFTGRQPQHF. CDR3 sequence (DNA): TGTGCCAGCAGTGGTTTTACAGGGAGACAGCCCCAGCATTTT. The rearrangement uses TRBV2 and TRBJ1-5; TRBD1 might be the D (6 bases). The CDR3 spans 14 residues. Germline CDR1 is SNHLY and CDR2 is FYNNEI. The V end lost 4 bases, the J end lost 7 bases, and 14 bases lay between the germline ends.

CDR3 residues: CSVGIVETQYF. DNA of the CDR3: TGCAGCGTCGGAATAGTGGAGACCCAGTACTTC. The chain links TRBV29-1 to TRBJ2-5; D is uncertain. Germline assignment: CDR1 SQVTM and CDR2 ANQGSEA. Trimming shortened V by 6 bases and J by 5 bases, and 10 bases separated the two germline ends. There are 11 residues in the CDR3.

V usage is TRBV19 and J usage is TRBJ2-7; D is unclear. The CDR3 is 14 residues long. Looked up from germline, CDR1 is LNHDA and CDR2 is SQIVND (reference sequence). V lost 1 base and J 1 base, leaving 8 bases between the germline ends. The DNA for the CDR3 is TGTGCCAGTAGTATAGGGTCAGGTTCCTACGAGCAGTACTTC. Its protein product is CASSIGSGSYEQYF.

CDR3 nucleotides: TGTGCCAGCAGCGTCACCCGGGACCTCGGTGAGCAGTTCTTC. Protein: CASSVTRDLGEQFF. J is TRBJ2-1 and V is TRBV7-2; D is perhaps TRBD1 or TRBD2 (5 bases each). CDR3 size: 14 residues. Between the trimmed V and J ends, which lost 5 bases and 9 bases, there was a span of 17 bases. Germline V gives CDR1 SGHTA, CDR2 FQGNSA.

The J gene is TRBJ2-2, the V gene TRBV5-4, with D unresolved. Trimming took off 5 bases at V and 2 bases at J, with 16 bases between the two ends. From germline, CDR1 is SGHNT and CDR2 YYREEE (reference sequence). The CDR3 runs 16 residues. Here the CDR3 reads CASRRNGPTNTGELFF. The CDR3 bases are TGTGCCAGCAGACGGAACGGTCCCACAAACACCGGGGAGCTGTTTTTT.

The chain recombines TRBV11-2 with TRBJ2-1; tentatively, D is TRBD1 (5 bases). CDR1 SGHAT and CDR2 FQNNGV come from the germline V gene. V lost 1 base and J 8 bases, leaving 9 bases between the germline ends. The CDR3 contains 13 residues. This CDR3 reads CASSLGQWDEQFF. The CDR3 region has the DNA TGTGCCAGCAGCTTAGGACAGTGGGATGAGCAGTTCTTC.

The gene calls are TRBV11-3 and TRBJ2-7, with 10 nucleotides matching TRBD2. The ends lost 1 base at V and 2 bases at J; junction bases unmatched: 5. The CDR3 has 16 amino acids. Germline CDR1 and CDR2: SGHNT and YENEEA. CDR3: CASSLGETSGPYEQYF. Written as DNA, the CDR3 is TGTGCCAGCAGCTTAGGGGAGACTAGCGGGCCCTACGAGCAGTACTTC.

The rearrangement joins TRBV9 to TRBJ2-3, with TRBD1 as a possible D gene (5 bases). Germline CDR1 SGDLS, CDR2 YYNGEE. The CDR3 extends over 16 amino acids. Between the trimmed V and J ends, which lost 4 bases and 1 base, there was a span of 16 bases. The chain's CDR3 is CASSFTPLGGTDTQYF. In nucleotides, the CDR3 is TGTGCCAGCAGCTTCACACCGTTAGGGGGCACAGATACGCAGTATTTT.

This clone was picked up one time. The chain employs TRBV5-1 and TRBJ2-3; 7 bases are a match to TRBD1. The CDR3 is made up of 13 amino acids. Germline CDR1 and CDR2: SGHRS and YFSETQ. V trimming: 7 bases; J trimming: 5 bases; junction bases outside the gene matches: 7. Written as DNA, the CDR3 is TGCGCCAGCGACAGGACAGGTCGAGATACGCAGTATTTT. Its translation: CASDRTGRDTQYF.

The rearrangement uses TRBV7-8 and TRBJ1-1, with 9 bases identical to TRBD1. Germline CDR1 reads SGHVS; CDR2 reads FQNEAQ. This CDR3 contains 18 residues. V lost 4 bases to trimming and J lost 2 bases; unmatched junction nucleotides: 14. The CDR3 DNA is TGTGCCAGCAGCTCCCAGTCAATCGGGACAGGGACTAACACTGAAGCTTTCTTT. Its protein is CASSSQSIGTGTNTEAFF.

This chain uses TRBV7-8 with TRBJ1-1; no clear D. The germline V and J ends were trimmed by 5 bases and 1 base, with 11 bases remaining between them. CDR1 and CDR2 from the germline V gene are SGHVS and FQNEAQ. The CDR3 has 14 residues. The CDR3 sequence: CASSQLDQNTEAFF. In DNA form, the CDR3 reads TGTGCCAGCAGCCAACTTGACCAGAACACTGAAGCTTTCTTT.

The rearrangement joins TRBV2 to TRBJ2-7, with D possibly being TRBD2 (6 bases). The V end lost 10 bases, the J end lost 3 bases, and 13 bases lay between the germline ends. The CDR3 is 12 amino acids. Germline CDR1 is SNHLY and CDR2 is FYNNEI. CDR3 region: CATGTLRYEQYF. CDR3 coding DNA: TGTGCCACCGGGACTCTGCGCTACGAGCAGTACTTC.

This clone was detected only once. This sequence joins TRBV5-4 and TRBJ2-7, with D perhaps TRBD2 (6 bases). The CDR3 has 16 amino acids. CDR1 is SGHNT, CDR2 YYREEE, per germline (reference sequence). The V and J ends lost 0 bases and 7 bases respectively, with 20 bases between them. The CDR3 sequence is CASSLEPGTGRREQYF. CDR3 DNA: TGTGCCAGCAGCTTGGAGCCGGGGACTGGAAGAAGGGAGCAGTACTTC. Filled out from reference TRBV5-4 and TRBJ2-7, the complete variable domain reads ETGVTQSPTHLIKTRGQQVTLRCSSQSGHNTVSWYQQALGQGPQFIFQYYREEENGRGNFPPRFSGLQFPNYSSELNVNALELDDSALYLCASSLEPGTGRREQYFGPGTRLTVT.

The count of this clone is one. V usage is TRBV5-1 and J usage is TRBJ2-3; unclear D gene. The CDR3 consists of 14 residues. Germline values: CDR1 SGHRS, CDR2 YFSETQ. The ends were cut back, 0 bases at V and 1 base at J, with 6 bases in the middle. The CDR3 here is CASSLDIGTDTQYF. CDR3 sequence (DNA): TGCGCCAGCAGCTTGGATATCGGCACAGATACGCAGTATTTT.

For the CDR3, the DNA is TGCGCCAGCAGTGAAGGGCTAGCGACAGATACGCAGTATTTT. It yields the protein CASSEGLATDTQYF. The chain couples TRBV10-1 to TRBJ2-3; D is perhaps TRBD2 (6 bases). V was shortened by 3 bases and J by 3 bases, with 10 bases between the two germline ends. The CDR3 sequence is 14 residues long. Germline lookup yields CDR1 WNHNN and CDR2 SYGVQD (reference sequence).

This rearrangement joins TRBV11-2 to TRBJ2-7; possibly TRBD1 for D (6 bases). CDR1 and CDR2 (germline): SGHAT, FQNNGV. V was pared by 1 base and J by 3 bases, with 16 bases between. The CDR3 has 16 residues. CDR3 in amino acids: CASSLASAGVYYEQYF. The CDR3 region has the DNA TGTGCCAGCAGCTTAGCTAGTGCAGGGGTCTACTACGAGCAGTACTTC.

The chain recombines TRBV10-1 with TRBJ2-7; D possibly corresponds to TRBD1 (5 bases). This CDR3 comprises 15 residues. Trimming stripped 3 bases from V and 5 bases from J, with 17 bases between. Germline V gene data show CDR1 as WNHNN and CDR2 as SYGVQD (reference sequence). The CDR3 is CASSESAGFNHEQYF. Here the CDR3 DNA reads TGCGCCAGCAGTGAATCGGCAGGGTTTAACCACGAGCAGTACTTC.